A selection of T cell receptor beta chains follows, all from one sample in a study of control samples from healthy donors and cancer patients. TCRdb's table, derived via immunoSEQ multiplex PCR, lists solely in-frame clones and lacks some. Here the sample spans approximately 92,000 clones, more than 85% being singletons. Sample: blood. These receptors were obtained from a woman aged 30 to 39 in good health. The CDR3 runs from the conserved cysteine through the conserved F or W. Fields, in order: J gene, D gene, clone size, V gene, CDR3 length, CDR3 protein, CDR3 DNA. A D gene is named only where the DNA matches it firmly. The size field is filled for only some rows; it gives once, few, many or a size class.

J: TRBJ1-1; D: TRBD1; size: once; V: TRBV18; length: 15; CDR3: CASSPGQGLGTEAFF; DNA: TGTGCCAGCTCACCGGGACAGGGATTGGGCACTGAAGCTTTCTTT
J: TRBJ1-5; D: TRBD1; size: NA; V: TRBV28; length: 18; CDR3: CASSLWGQAHGGNQPQHF; DNA: TGTGCCAGCAGTTTATGGGGACAGGCTCACGGGGGCAATCAGCCCCAGCATTTT
J: TRBJ1-3; D: NA; size: once; V: TRBV9; length: 17; CDR3: CASSGTLLAGSGNTIYF; DNA: TGTGCCAGCAGCGGAACCCTGTTAGCAGGGTCTGGAAACACCATATATTTT
J: TRBJ2-1; D: TRBD2; size: NA; V: TRBV7-9; length: 16; CDR3: CASSLPGLAGGGWQFF; DNA: TGTGCCAGCAGCTTACCTGGACTAGCGGGAGGGGGATGGCAGTTCTTC
J: TRBJ2-1; D: TRBD2; size: NA; V: TRBV4-2; length: 13; CDR3: CASSQAAGREQFF; DNA: TGTGCCAGCAGCCAAGCAGCGGGGAGGGAGCAGTTCTTC
J: TRBJ2-7; D: TRBD1; size: NA; V: TRBV28; length: 13; CDR3: CASRDRGFYEQYF; DNA: TGTGCCAGCCGGGACAGGGGGTTTTACGAGCAGTACTTC
J: TRBJ2-2; D: TRBD1; size: NA; V: TRBV20-1; length: 15; CDR3: CSASWGQGYTGELFF; DNA: TGCAGTGCTAGTTGGGGACAGGGGTACACCGGGGAGCTGTTTTTT
J: TRBJ1-3; D: NA; size: NA; V: TRBV30; length: 14; CDR3: CAWSVPRVRNTIYF; DNA: TGTGCCTGGAGTGTACCCAGGGTAAGAAACACCATATATTTT
J: TRBJ2-3; D: TRBD2; size: NA; V: TRBV7-3; length: 18; CDR3: CASSPGLAGVGGTDTQYF; DNA: TGTGCCAGCAGCCCCGGACTAGCGGGAGTTGGGGGCACAGATACGCAGTATTTT
J: TRBJ1-1; D: NA; size: NA; V: TRBV5-1; length: 14; CDR3: CASSWAELNTEAFF; DNA: TGCGCCAGCAGCTGGGCAGAACTCAACACTGAAGCTTTCTTT
J: TRBJ2-4; D: TRBD1; size: NA; V: TRBV11-3; length: 17; CDR3: CASSFSLVGTDKNIQYF; DNA: TGTGCCAGCAGCTTCAGCTTGGTCGGGACAGATAAAAACATTCAGTACTTC
J: TRBJ2-1; D: NA; size: NA; V: TRBV18; length: 14; CDR3: CASSPTGTIHEQFF; DNA: TGTGCCAGCTCACCGACCGGGACAATCCATGAGCAGTTCTTC
J: TRBJ1-1; D: NA; size: NA; V: TRBV2; length: 15; CDR3: CASRDYQGDGTEAFF; DNA: TGTGCCAGCAGAGACTACCAGGGCGACGGCACTGAAGCTTTCTTT
J: TRBJ2-7; D: TRBD2; size: NA; V: TRBV7-9; length: 14; CDR3: CASSPGLATYEQYF; DNA: TGTGCCAGCAGCCCCGGACTAGCGACCTACGAGCAGTACTTC
J: TRBJ2-5; D: TRBD2; size: NA; V: TRBV5-1; length: 15; CDR3: CASSFVGLAGETQYF; DNA: TGCGCCAGCAGCTTTGTAGGACTAGCCGGAGAGACCCAGTACTTC
J: TRBJ1-3; D: NA; size: NA; V: TRBV4-1; length: 15; CDR3: CASSQPGTTGNTIYF; DNA: TGCGCCAGCAGCCAACCCGGGACAACTGGAAACACCATATATTTT
J: TRBJ2-1; D: TRBD2; size: NA; V: TRBV11-3; length: 19; CDR3: CASSLISLAGGSSYNEQFF; DNA: TGTGCCAGCAGCTTAATTAGTCTAGCGGGGGGAAGCTCCTACAATGAGCAGTTCTTC
J: TRBJ2-1; D: TRBD2; size: NA; V: TRBV6-6; length: 16; CDR3: CASSRLAGRSYNEQFF; DNA: TGTGCCAGCAGTCGACTAGCGGGACGGTCCTACAATGAGCAGTTCTTC
J: TRBJ2-2; D: NA; size: NA; V: TRBV2; length: 15; CDR3: CASSVQGGSTGELFF; DNA: TGTGCCAGCAGTGTTCAGGGGGGGTCCACCGGGGAGCTGTTTTTT
J: TRBJ2-7; D: NA; size: NA; V: TRBV6-5; length: 14; CDR3: CASSYSGEGYEQYF; DNA: TGTGCCAGCAGTTACTCGGGGGAAGGGTACGAGCAGTACTTC
J: TRBJ2-1; D: NA; size: NA; V: TRBV28; length: 12; CDR3: CASRSGFYEQFF; DNA: TGTGCCAGCAGGTCCGGCTTCTATGAGCAGTTCTTC
J: TRBJ1-2; D: NA; size: few; V: TRBV30; length: 14; CDR3: CAWSSGGGSSGYTF; DNA: TGTGCCTGGAGTAGTGGAGGGGGTAGCAGCGGCTACACCTTC
J: TRBJ1-2; D: NA; size: NA; V: TRBV7-2; length: 16; CDR3: CASSLARQVRNYGYTF; DNA: TGTGCCAGCAGCTTAGCCAGACAGGTTCGCAACTATGGCTACACCTTC
J: TRBJ2-1; D: TRBD2; size: NA; V: TRBV2; length: 19; CDR3: CASSGGLAGGLSSYNEQFF; DNA: TGTGCCAGCAGTGGGGGACTAGCGGGAGGTTTAAGCTCCTACAATGAGCAGTTCTTC
J: TRBJ1-2; D: NA; size: NA; V: TRBV5-5; length: 14; CDR3: CASSLVGDSGGYTF; DNA: TGTGCCAGCAGCTTGGTAGGCGATTCAGGTGGCTACACCTTC
J: TRBJ1-4; D: TRBD1; size: NA; V: TRBV28; length: 15; CDR3: CASSPHRGLDEKLFF; DNA: TGTGCCAGCAGTCCCCACAGGGGACTAGATGAAAAACTGTTTTTT
J: TRBJ1-6; D: NA; size: NA; V: TRBV28; length: 18; CDR3: CASSLVGRGSPRNSPLHF; DNA: TGTGCCAGCAGTTTAGTGGGCAGGGGTAGCCCACGTAATTCACCCCTCCACTTT
J: TRBJ1-1; D: NA; size: NA; V: TRBV6-5; length: 13; CDR3: CASRRTANTEAFF; DNA: TGTGCCAGCAGGAGGACAGCGAACACTGAAGCTTTCTTT
J: TRBJ1-1; D: NA; size: NA; V: TRBV5-8; length: 14; CDR3: CASSWNDRNTEAFF; DNA: TGTGCCAGCAGCTGGAACGACAGGAACACTGAAGCTTTCTTT
J: TRBJ2-5; D: NA; size: NA; V: TRBV5-1; length: 16; CDR3: CASSLAVGRGQEAQYF; DNA: TGCGCCAGCAGCTTGGCCGTGGGAAGGGGACAAGAGGCCCAGTACTTC
J: TRBJ1-2; D: NA; size: NA; V: TRBV6-5; length: 15; CDR3: CASLPGQRLSYGYTF; DNA: TGTGCCAGCCTACCGGGGCAGCGCCTTTCCTATGGCTACACCTTC
J: TRBJ1-1; D: NA; size: NA; V: TRBV18; length: 14; CDR3: CASSDEAGGAEAFF; DNA: TGTGCCAGCTCTGACGAGGCCGGGGGAGCTGAAGCTTTCTTT
J: TRBJ2-3; D: NA; size: NA; V: TRBV6-5; length: 13; CDR3: CASTPQGSDTQYF; DNA: TGTGCCAGCACCCCACAAGGCTCAGATACGCAGTATTTT
J: TRBJ2-2; D: TRBD2; size: NA; V: TRBV7-2; length: 15; CDR3: CASSFGGRGTGELFF; DNA: TGTGCCAGCAGCTTTGGCGGGAGGGGAACCGGGGAGCTGTTTTTT
J: TRBJ2-7; D: TRBD1; size: NA; V: TRBV7-6; length: 15; CDR3: CASSKAPGQSYEQYF; DNA: TGTGCCAGCAGCAAAGCCCCGGGACAGTCCTACGAGCAGTACTTC
J: TRBJ2-7; D: NA; size: NA; V: TRBV21-1; length: 14; CDR3: CASSLLPTSYEQYF; DNA: TGTGCCAGCAGCTTACTCCCGACCTCCTACGAGCAGTACTTC
J: TRBJ1-6; D: NA; size: NA; V: TRBV7-6; length: 15; CDR3: CASSQGVSPNSPLHF; DNA: TGTGCCAGCAGCCAGGGCGTCAGTCCAAATTCACCCCTCCACTTT
J: TRBJ2-5; D: TRBD1; size: NA; V: TRBV24-1; length: 14; CDR3: CATSDSRQGGTQYF; DNA: TGTGCCACCAGTGATTCTAGACAGGGGGGGACCCAGTACTTC
J: TRBJ2-7; D: NA; size: NA; V: TRBV5-5; length: 15; CDR3: CASSAEYVPLYEQYF; DNA: TGTGCCAGCAGCGCCGAATACGTCCCCCTCTACGAGCAGTACTTC
J: TRBJ2-7; D: TRBD1; size: NA; V: TRBV19; length: 13; CDR3: CATRQGTSYEQYF; DNA: TGTGCCACCCGACAGGGGACATCATACGAGCAGTACTTC
J: TRBJ2-1; D: TRBD2; size: NA; V: TRBV3-1/TRBV3-2; length: 15; CDR3: CASSPGLASYNEQFF; DNA: TGTGCCAGCAGCCCGGGACTAGCATCTTACAATGAGCAGTTCTTC
J: TRBJ1-5; D: NA; size: NA; V: TRBV3-1/TRBV3-2; length: 13; CDR3: CASSPGSHQPQHF; DNA: TGTGCCAGCAGCCCGGGGTCCCATCAGCCCCAGCATTTT
J: TRBJ1-2; D: TRBD1; size: NA; V: TRBV7-3; length: 15; CDR3: CANSLSGQGASGYTF; DNA: TGTGCCAACAGCTTGTCGGGACAGGGGGCCAGTGGCTACACCTTC
J: TRBJ1-1; D: NA; size: NA; V: TRBV28; length: 14; CDR3: CASSPPRGSTEAFF; DNA: TGTGCCAGCAGCCCTCCCAGGGGCTCCACTGAAGCTTTCTTT
J: TRBJ1-4; D: TRBD1; size: NA; V: TRBV5-1; length: 14; CDR3: CASSMGQGNEKLFF; DNA: TGCGCCAGCAGCATGGGACAGGGGAACGAAAAACTGTTTTTT
J: TRBJ2-3; D: NA; size: NA; V: TRBV5-1; length: 14; CDR3: CASSWSSPGDTQYF; DNA: TGCGCCAGCAGCTGGTCTAGCCCCGGGGATACGCAGTATTTT
J: TRBJ2-2; D: NA; size: NA; V: TRBV27; length: 13; CDR3: CASKDTNTGELFF; DNA: TGTGCCAGCAAGGACACGAACACCGGGGAGCTGTTTTTT